This T cell receptor beta chain stems from a study of blood T cell repertoires in COVID-19 (dated by TCRdb to the early 2020s). Turning to the overall study: The collaborator samples originated in the United States, Italy and Spain and spanned the acute and convalescent phases of COVID-19. The samples were drawn from the first 160 participants of the ongoing ImmuneRACE study and from 1,254 subjects provided by 6 global collaborators. The prospective study material was composed of cDNA or gDNA derived from T cells, B-cell-depleted T cells, or PBMCs. Where HLA class I and class II types were available, the types were taken from metadata supplied by the sample provider, not from assay-based typing. A freely available public database, intended as a resource for researchers studying the immune response to SARS-CoV-2, is where the repertoires were released. Nearly every sample came with metadata listing a de-identified subject ID, COVID-19 status, age in years and sex. Deeply sampled blood TCRbeta repertoires from subjects exposed to, actively infected with, or recovered from COVID-19 were included in the dataset.

Of note for this clone: No cognate antigen has been identified for it. No base quality values were provided; no much bigger clone lies one nucleotide off.

The CDR3 starts with the cysteine, ends with the phenylalanine, and has 14 residues. Here the CDR3 DNA is all that survives: 42 bases in frame from base 1. Trimming removed 5 bases from V and 5 bases from J; the gene matches leave 8 bases unexplained. According to the germline V gene, CDR1 reads MDHEN and CDR2 reads SYDVKM. Participants in the prospective study were aged about 18 to 95 years, lived in more than 20 United States geographic areas, and enrolled through a virtual design. In the prospective study, participants were assigned to cohorts based on the clinical history participants reported in a screening survey and a study questionnaire. ImmuneRACE Cohort 3 recovered participants were defined by two consecutive negative NP/OP PCR tests, healthcare professional clearance, or symptom resolution. Mobile phlebotomists in the prospective study collected whole blood, serum and a nasopharyngeal or oropharyngeal swab from every participant. Participants in the prospective study had the option to provide additional blood draws and questionnaires over a roughly two-month period. Prospective study blood samples were shipped either frozen or at room temperature before DNA extraction.

Broader findings and caveats from the paper: How much clinical and demographic metadata was included differed by source and by participant, and the metadata was provided uncurated.

TCRbeta CDR3 regions were amplified from genomic DNA by means of the immunoSEQ Assay, a bias-controlled multiplex PCR. On the authors' methods: The number of nucleated cells in each sample was estimated by amplification of reference gene primers within the assay. To quantify the absolute abundance of each unique TCRbeta CDR3 rearrangement, sequence reads were collapsed and filtered. Productive Simpson clonality was computed per sample as the square root of Simpson's diversity index over productive rearrangements. TCRdb limited this immuneACCESS table to in-frame rearrangements with V and J called. A share of clones is missing; checked studies link under half to unresolved V genes, and the rest is unexplained. The V and J calls and the clone size are those of that table, but D and trimming were determined from the DNA. For this sample there are over 250,000 clones; approximately 90% appear just once. 2.4% of the sample lies in the top ten.

The chain is encoded by TRBV28 joined to TRBJ1-2; 7 of the junction bases match TRBD1. Sequenced input: PBMCs or T cells enriched from blood (not recorded which). The source of this sequence is a woman between 18 and 29 years old who had recovered from COVID-19. The CDR3 protein sequence reads: CASSRQGIGYGYTF. The sequenced DNA: TGTGCCAGCAGTAGACAGGGAATCGGGTATGGCTACACCTTC.